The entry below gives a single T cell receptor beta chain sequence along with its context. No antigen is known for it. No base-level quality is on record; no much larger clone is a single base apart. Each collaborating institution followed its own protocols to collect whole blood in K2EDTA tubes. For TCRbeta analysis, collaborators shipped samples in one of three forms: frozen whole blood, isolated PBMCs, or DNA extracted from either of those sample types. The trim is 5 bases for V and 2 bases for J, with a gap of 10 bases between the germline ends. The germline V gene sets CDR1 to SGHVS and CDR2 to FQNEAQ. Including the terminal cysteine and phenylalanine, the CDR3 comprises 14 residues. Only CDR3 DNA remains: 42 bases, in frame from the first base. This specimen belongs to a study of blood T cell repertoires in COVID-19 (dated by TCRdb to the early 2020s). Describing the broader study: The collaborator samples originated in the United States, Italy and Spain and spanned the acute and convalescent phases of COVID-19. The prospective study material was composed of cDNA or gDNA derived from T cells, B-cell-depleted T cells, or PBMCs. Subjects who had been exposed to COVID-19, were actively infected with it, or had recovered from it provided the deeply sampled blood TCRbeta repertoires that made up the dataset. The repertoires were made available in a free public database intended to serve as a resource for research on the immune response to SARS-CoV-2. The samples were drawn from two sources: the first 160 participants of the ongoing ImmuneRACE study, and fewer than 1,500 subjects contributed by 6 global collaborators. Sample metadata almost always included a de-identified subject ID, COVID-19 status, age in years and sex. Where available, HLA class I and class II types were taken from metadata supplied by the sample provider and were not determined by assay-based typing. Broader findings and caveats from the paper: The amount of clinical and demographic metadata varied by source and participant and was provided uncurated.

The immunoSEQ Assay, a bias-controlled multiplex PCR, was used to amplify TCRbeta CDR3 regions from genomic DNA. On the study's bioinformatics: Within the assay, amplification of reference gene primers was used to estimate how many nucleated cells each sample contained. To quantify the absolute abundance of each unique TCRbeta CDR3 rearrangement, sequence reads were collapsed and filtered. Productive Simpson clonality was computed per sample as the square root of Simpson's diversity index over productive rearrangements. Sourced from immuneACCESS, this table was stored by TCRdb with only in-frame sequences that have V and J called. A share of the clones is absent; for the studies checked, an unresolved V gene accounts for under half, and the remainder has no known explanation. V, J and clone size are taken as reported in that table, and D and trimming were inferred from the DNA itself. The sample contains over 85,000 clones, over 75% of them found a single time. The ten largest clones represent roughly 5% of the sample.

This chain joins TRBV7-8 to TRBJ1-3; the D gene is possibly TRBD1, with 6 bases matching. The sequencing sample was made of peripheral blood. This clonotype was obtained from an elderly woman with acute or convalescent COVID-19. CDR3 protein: CASSLQGTGNTIYF. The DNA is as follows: TGTGCCAGCAGCCTGCAGGGGACTGGAAACACCATATATTTT.